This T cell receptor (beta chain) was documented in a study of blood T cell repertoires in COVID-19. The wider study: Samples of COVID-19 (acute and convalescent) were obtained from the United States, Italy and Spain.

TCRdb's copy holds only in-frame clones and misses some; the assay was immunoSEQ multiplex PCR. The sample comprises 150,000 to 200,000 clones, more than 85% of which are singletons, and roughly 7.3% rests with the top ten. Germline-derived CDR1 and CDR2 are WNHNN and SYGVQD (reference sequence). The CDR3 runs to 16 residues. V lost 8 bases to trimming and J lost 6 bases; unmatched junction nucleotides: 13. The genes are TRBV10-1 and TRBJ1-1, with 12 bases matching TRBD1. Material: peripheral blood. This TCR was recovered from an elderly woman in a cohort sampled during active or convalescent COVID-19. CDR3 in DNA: TGCGCCAGCTCCACCGGGACAGGGGGCGGAAGGGCTGAAGCTTTCTTT. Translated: CASSTGTGGGRAEAFF.